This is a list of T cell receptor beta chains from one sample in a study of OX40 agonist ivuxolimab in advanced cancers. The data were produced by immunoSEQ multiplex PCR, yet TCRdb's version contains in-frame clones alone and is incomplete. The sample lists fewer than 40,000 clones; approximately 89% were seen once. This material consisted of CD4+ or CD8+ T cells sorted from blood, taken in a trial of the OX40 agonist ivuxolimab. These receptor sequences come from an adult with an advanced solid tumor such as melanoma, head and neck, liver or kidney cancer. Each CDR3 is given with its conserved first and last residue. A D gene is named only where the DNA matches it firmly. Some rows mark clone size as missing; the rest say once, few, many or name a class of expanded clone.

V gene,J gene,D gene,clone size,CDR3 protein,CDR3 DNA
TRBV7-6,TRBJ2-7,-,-,CASSPSYEQYF,TGTGCCAGCAGCCCCTCCTACGAGCAGTACTTC
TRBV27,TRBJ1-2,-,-,CASRDSANYGYTF,TGTGCCAGCAGGGACAGCGCAAACTATGGCTACACCTTC
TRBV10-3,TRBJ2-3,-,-,CAISESDSRTDTQYF,TGTGCCATCAGTGAGTCGGACAGCCGCACAGATACGCAGTATTTT
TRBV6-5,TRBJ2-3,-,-,CASSPGWGTDTQYF,TGTGCCAGCAGCCCTGGGTGGGGAACAGATACGCAGTATTTT
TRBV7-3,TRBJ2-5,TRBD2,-,CASSSGRGETQYF,TGTGCCAGCAGTTCAGGGAGGGGAGAGACCCAGTACTTC
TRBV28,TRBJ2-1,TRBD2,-,CASSSLTGGPYNEQFF,TGTGCCAGCAGTTCCCTAACGGGAGGGCCGTACAATGAGCAGTTCTTC
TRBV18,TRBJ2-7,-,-,CASSPKGPGGDYEQYF,TGTGCCAGCTCACCAAAGGGGCCTGGAGGGGACTACGAGCAGTACTTC
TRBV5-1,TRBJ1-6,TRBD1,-,CASSPGTGGHLTLHF,TGCGCCAGCAGCCCCGGGACAGGGGGGCATCTCACCCTCCACTTT
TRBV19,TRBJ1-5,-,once,CASGVGPQHF,TGTGCCAGTGGGGTGGGGCCCCAGCATTTT
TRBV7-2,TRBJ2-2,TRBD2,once,CASSGRRGLAFNTGELFF,TGTGCCAGCAGCGGAAGACGGGGACTAGCTTTCAACACCGGGGAGCTGTTTTTT
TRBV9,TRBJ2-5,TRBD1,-,CASSPGTGLKTQYF,TGTGCCAGCAGCCCCGGGACAGGGCTGAAGACCCAGTACTTC
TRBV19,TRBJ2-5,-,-,CASSIGQKETQYF,TGTGCCAGTAGTATAGGCCAGAAAGAGACCCAGTACTTC
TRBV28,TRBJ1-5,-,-,CASNPWRGSNQPQHF,TGTGCCAGCAACCCTTGGAGAGGTAGCAATCAGCCCCAGCATTTT